The 3 T cell receptor beta chains listed next were all sequenced from one sample in a study of blood T cell repertoires in COVID-19. Only in-frame clones appear in the TCRdb table, and some are missing; sequencing was by immunoSEQ multiplex PCR. Among some 120,000 clones, more than 75% were seen once, and the ten largest hold around 3.4%. The sequenced sample consisted of peripheral blood. The receptors stem from a woman aged 60-75 years with acute or convalescent COVID-19.

This chain links TRBV6-1 with TRBJ2-7, with TRBD2 identical over 8 bases. V was clipped by 0 bases and J by 5 bases; unmatched bases: 3. CDR1 is MNHNS and CDR2 is SASEGT in the germline V gene. The CDR3 has 14 amino acids. As DNA, the CDR3 is TGTGCCAGCAGTGAAGCTAGGACTAGCCACGAGCAGTACGTC. Its protein product is CASSEARTSHEQYV.

DNA of the CDR3: TGTGCCAGCTCCCTGGACACAAACACTGAAGCTTTCTTT. Amino acids: CASSLDTNTEAFF. This chain joins TRBV18 and TRBJ1-1; weak D call: TRBD1 (5 bases). This CDR3 has 13 residues. From germline, CDR1 is KGHSH and CDR2 LQKENI. V lost 6 bases and J lost 2, with 10 bases in between.

The rearrangement uses TRBV27 and TRBJ2-7, with TRBD1 matching 7 bases. Trimming at V came to 5 bases and at J to 0 bases, leaving 7 bases not matched to a gene. The germline gives CDR1 MNHEY, CDR2 SMNVEV (reference sequence). The CDR3 is made up of 15 amino acids. CDR3 protein: CASSQKGGISYEQYV. As DNA, the CDR3 is TGTGCCAGCAGTCAAAAAGGGGGCATCTCCTACGAGCAGTACGTC.